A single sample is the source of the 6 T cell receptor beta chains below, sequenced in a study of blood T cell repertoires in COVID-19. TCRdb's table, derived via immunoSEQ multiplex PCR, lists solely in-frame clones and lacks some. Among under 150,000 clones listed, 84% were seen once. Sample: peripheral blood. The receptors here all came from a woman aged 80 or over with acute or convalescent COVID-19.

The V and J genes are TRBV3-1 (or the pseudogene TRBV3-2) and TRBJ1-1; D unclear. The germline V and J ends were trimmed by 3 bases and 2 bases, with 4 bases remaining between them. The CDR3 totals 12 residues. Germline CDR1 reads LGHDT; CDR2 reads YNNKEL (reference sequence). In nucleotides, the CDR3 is TGTGCCAGCAGCCATATTAACACTGAAGCTTTCTTT. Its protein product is CASSHINTEAFF.

This CDR3 reads CASSGNLGQGDTEAFF. The CDR3 DNA follows: TGCGCCAGCAGCGGTAATCTGGGACAGGGCGACACTGAAGCTTTCTTT. The chain recombines TRBV4-1 with TRBJ1-1, with 9 bases that match TRBD1. Losses at the gene ends were 5 bases for V and 3 bases for J; bases not matched to a gene: 10. Germline CDR1 reads MGHRA; CDR2 reads YSYEKL. The CDR3 extends over 16 amino acids.

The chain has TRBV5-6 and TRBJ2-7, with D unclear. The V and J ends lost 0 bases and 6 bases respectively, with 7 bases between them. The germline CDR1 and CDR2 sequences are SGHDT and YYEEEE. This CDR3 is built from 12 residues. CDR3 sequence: CASSLERVEQYF. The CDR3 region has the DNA TGTGCCAGCAGCTTGGAACGAGTCGAGCAGTACTTC.

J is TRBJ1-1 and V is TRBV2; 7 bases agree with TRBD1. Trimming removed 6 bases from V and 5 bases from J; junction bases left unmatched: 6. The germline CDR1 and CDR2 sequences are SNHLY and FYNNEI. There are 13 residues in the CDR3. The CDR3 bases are TGTGCCAGCAGCACATCACAGGGGACTGAAGCTTTCTTT. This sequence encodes CASSTSQGTEAFF.

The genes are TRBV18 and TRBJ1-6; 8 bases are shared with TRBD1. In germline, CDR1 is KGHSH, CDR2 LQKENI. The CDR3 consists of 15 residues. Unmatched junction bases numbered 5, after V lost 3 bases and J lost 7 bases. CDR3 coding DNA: TGTGCCAGCTCACCCGCGACAGGGGCCAATTCACCCCTCCACTTT. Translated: CASSPATGANSPLHF.

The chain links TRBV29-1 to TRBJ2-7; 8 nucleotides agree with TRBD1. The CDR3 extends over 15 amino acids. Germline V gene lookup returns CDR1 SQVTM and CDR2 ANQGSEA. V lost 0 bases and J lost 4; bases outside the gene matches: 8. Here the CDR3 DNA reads TGCAGCGTTGAAGATGGACAGGGCAGGGGATACGAGCAGTACTTC. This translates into CSVEDGQGRGYEQYF.